These 2 T cell receptor beta chains were all obtained from the same sample, sequenced in a study of cytomegalovirus exposure and HLA in healthy donors. With 60 Vbeta and 13 Jbeta primers, the PCR was carried out. Method: immunoSEQ multiplex PCR; TCRdb's copy keeps in-frame clones and lacks some. The data contain about 110,000 clones, 76% of them singletons. The specimen sequenced was PBMCs. The receptors shown here come from a man younger than 30 in good health and CMV-seronegative.

This clone has just one count. The V and J genes are TRBV9 and TRBJ2-3; 10 nucleotides match TRBD2. V lost 6 bases and J lost 3; bases outside the gene matches: 7. Germline CDR1 reads SGDLS; CDR2 reads YYNGEE. The CDR3 spans 15 residues. The CDR3 reads CASNPWGLATDTQYF. DNA for the CDR3: TGTGCCAGCAACCCATGGGGACTAGCGACAGATACGCAGTATTTT.

The chain is built from TRBV2 and TRBJ2-7; perhaps TRBD2 as D (7 bases). The germline V gene encodes CDR1 SNHLY and CDR2 FYNNEI. The CDR3 spans 15 residues. V was trimmed by 4 bases and J by 0 bases, leaving 13 bases between them. The CDR3 here is CASSGGGVYSYEQYF. CDR3 sequence (DNA): TGTGCCAGCAGTGGGGGGGGCGTTTACTCCTACGAGCAGTACTTC.